Below, one T cell receptor beta chain is given with its context. Its antigen is unknown. Roughly 0.5 to 1 ug RNA was reverse transcribed with random hexamers. Each CDR3 protein is one row after TCRdb ran MiXCR on the immunoSEQ multiplex PCR reads. The sample includes approximately 110,000 distinct CDR3 sequences, roughly 95% seen only once; the top ten take more than 0.095%. The record originates from a study of CD8 T cells in Susac syndrome. Points from the study as a whole: The study conceded that relatively few individuals underwent its TCR sequencing and HLA analysis.

Negative isolation was applied to CD8+ and CD4+ T cells, and FACS enrichment was applied to TEMRA cells. The CDR3 contains 15 residues. Trimming removed 0 bases at V and 6 bases at J, with 14 bases between. The chain combines TRBV23-1 with TRBJ1-2; the D gene is possibly TRBD1 (5 bases). TRBV23-1 carries the ORF label, with uncertain function. The source of this sequence is a human donor in good health. The specimen sequenced was CD4+ T cells from PBMCs. The CDR3, as DNA: TGCGCCAGCAGTCAATCGAGTAGGGGTTGGAATGGCTACACCTTC. Amino acid sequence: CASSQSSRGWNGYTF.